This T cell receptor (beta chain) came from a study of blood T cell repertoires in COVID-19. Study-level background: Nucleic acid was either cDNA or gDNA, and it came from T cells, B-cell-depleted T cells, or PBMCs.

This clone was detected a few times. V lost 8 bases, J lost 9 bases, and 6 bases stayed unmatched. CDR3 length: 11 amino acids. Sequenced by immunoSEQ multiplex PCR; TCRdb stores in-frame clones only, minus some. Seen here are 250,000 to 350,000 clones, approximately 83% observed once, and the top ten hold 15% to 19%. The gene calls are TRBV5-3 and TRBJ2-3; 7 positions match TRBD1. TRBV5-3 is treated as an ORF (open reading frame) with a function not yet certain. Sequences were obtained from peripheral blood. This receptor was taken from a person between 65 and 80 years old with COVID-19, enrolled during active disease. CDR3 region: CASFLQGTQYF. The DNA for the CDR3 is TGTGCCAGCTTCCTACAGGGGACGCAGTATTTT.